This TCR beta chain comes out of a study of blood T cell repertoires in COVID-19. As for the study in general: In each case, the material was cDNA or gDNA derived from T cells, B-cell-depleted T cells, or PBMCs.

In the original processing: Amplification of reference gene primers provided the estimated nucleated cell counts. The repertoire was sequenced with immunoSEQ multiplex PCR; TCRdb's copy has only in-frame clones and lacks some. The V and J calls and clone size come from that table; D and trimming were worked out from the DNA. This table holds fewer than 400,000 clones, 75% to 90% found once. This clone was picked up a small number of times. Trimming took off 5 bases at V and 3 bases at J, with 8 bases between the two ends. This CDR3 spans 13 amino acids. Germline lookup yields CDR1 MNHEY and CDR2 SVGAGI.

V gene TRBV6-5 combines with J gene TRBJ1-5; D gene uncertain. Material for sequencing was peripheral blood. The receptor was derived from a young woman with acute or convalescent COVID-19. For the CDR3, the DNA is TGTGCCAGCAGTATGGCAGTCAATCAGCCCCAGCATTTT. Translating gives CASSMAVNQPQHF.